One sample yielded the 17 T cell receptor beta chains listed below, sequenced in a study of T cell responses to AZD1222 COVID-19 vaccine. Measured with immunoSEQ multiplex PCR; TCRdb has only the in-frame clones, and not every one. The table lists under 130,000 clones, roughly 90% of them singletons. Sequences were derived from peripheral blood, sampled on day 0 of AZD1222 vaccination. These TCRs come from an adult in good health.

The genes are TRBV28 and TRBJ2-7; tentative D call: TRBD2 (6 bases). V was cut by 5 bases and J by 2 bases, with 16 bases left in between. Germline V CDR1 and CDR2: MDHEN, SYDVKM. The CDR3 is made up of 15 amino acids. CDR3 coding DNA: TGTGCCAGCAGTCCCCCCCGGGAGCCTCCCTACGAGCAGTACTTC. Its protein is CASSPPREPPYEQYF.

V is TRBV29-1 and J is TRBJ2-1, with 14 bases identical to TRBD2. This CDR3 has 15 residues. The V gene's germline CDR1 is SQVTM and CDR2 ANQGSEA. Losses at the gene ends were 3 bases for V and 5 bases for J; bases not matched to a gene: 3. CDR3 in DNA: TGCAGCGTTGACCGACTAGCGGGGGGGCACAATGAGCAGTTCTTC. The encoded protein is CSVDRLAGGHNEQFF.

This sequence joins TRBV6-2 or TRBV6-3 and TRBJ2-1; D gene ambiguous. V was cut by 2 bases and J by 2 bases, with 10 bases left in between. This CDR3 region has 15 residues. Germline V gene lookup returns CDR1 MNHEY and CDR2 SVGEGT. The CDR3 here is CASSYPESAYNEQFF. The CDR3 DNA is TGTGCCAGCAGTTACCCCGAGAGCGCCTACAATGAGCAGTTCTTC.

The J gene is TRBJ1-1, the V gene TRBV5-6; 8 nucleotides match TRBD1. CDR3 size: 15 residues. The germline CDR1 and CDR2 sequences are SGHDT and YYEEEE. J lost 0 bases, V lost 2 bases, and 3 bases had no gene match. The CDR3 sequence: CASSFGTGMNTEAFF. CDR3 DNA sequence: TGTGCCAGCAGCTTCGGGACAGGTATGAACACTGAAGCTTTCTTT.

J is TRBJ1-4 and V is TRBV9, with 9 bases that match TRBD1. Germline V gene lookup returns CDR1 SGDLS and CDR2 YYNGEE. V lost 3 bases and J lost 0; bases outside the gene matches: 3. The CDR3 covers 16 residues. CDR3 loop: CASSGRQGATNEKLFF. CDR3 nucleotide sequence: TGTGCCAGCAGCGGCCGACAGGGGGCAACTAATGAAAAACTGTTTTTT. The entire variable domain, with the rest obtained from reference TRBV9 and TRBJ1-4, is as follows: DSGVTQTPKHLITATGQRVTLRCSPRSGDLSVYWYQQSLDQGLQFLIQYYNGEERAKGNILERFSAQQFPDLHSELNLSSLELGDSALYFCASSGRQGATNEKLFFGSGTQLSVL.

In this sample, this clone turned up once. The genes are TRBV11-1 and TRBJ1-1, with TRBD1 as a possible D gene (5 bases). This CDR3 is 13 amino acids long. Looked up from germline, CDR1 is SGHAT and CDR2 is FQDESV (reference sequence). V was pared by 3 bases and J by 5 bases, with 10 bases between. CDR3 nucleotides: TGTGCCAGCAGCTTGGGGGTATATACTGAAGCTTTCTTT. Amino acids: CASSLGVYTEAFF.

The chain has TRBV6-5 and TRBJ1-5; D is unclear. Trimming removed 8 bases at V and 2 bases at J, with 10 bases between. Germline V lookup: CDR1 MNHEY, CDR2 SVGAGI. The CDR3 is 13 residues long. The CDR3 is CASQSRGNQPQHF. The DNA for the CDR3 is TGTGCCAGCCAGTCTAGGGGCAATCAGCCCCAGCATTTT.

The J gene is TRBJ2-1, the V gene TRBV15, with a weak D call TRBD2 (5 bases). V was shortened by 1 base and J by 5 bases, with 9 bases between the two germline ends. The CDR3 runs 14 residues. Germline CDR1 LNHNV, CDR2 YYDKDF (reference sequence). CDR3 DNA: TGTGCCACCAGCAGAGGTTACGGGAACAATGAGCAGTTCTTC. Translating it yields CATSRGYGNNEQFF.

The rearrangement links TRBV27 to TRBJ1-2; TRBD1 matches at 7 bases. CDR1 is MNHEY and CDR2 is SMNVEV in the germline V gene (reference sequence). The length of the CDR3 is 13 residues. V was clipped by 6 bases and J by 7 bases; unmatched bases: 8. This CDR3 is CASSHQGGTGYTF. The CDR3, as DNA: TGTGCCAGCAGCCATCAAGGGGGCACTGGCTACACCTTC.

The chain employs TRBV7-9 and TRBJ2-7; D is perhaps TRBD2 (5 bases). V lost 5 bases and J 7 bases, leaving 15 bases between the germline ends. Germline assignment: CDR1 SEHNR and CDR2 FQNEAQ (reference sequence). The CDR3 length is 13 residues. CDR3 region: CASSTALGWEQYF. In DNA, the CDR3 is TGTGCCAGCAGCACCGCACTAGGGTGGGAGCAGTACTTC.

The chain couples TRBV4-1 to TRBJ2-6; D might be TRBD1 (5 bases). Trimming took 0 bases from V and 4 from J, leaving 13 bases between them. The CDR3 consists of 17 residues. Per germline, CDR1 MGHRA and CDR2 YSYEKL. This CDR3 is CASSQEGRALGANVLTF. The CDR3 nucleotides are TGCGCCAGCAGCCAAGAGGGCAGGGCTCTGGGGGCCAACGTCCTGACTTTC.

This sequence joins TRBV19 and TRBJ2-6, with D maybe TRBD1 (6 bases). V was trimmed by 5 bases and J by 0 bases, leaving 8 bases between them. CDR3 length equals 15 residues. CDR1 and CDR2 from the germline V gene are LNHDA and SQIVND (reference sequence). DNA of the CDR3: TGTGCCAGTAGTTCGGGACACTCTGGGGCCAACGTCCTGACTTTC. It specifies CASSSGHSGANVLTF.

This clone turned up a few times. CDR3 sequence reads: CASSLVGTVNMNTEAFF. The CDR3 DNA sequence: TGTGCCAGCAGCTTAGTAGGGACAGTTAACATGAACACTGAAGCTTTCTTT. The chain combines TRBV7-9 with TRBJ1-1; 7 positions match TRBD1. V lost 1 base, J lost 0 bases, and 8 bases stayed unmatched. This CDR3 contains 17 residues. The germline V gene encodes CDR1 SEHNR and CDR2 FQNEAQ (reference sequence). The full variable domain, completed using reference TRBV7-9 and TRBJ1-1, is DTGVSQNPRHKITKRGQNVTFRCDPISEHNRLYWYRQTLGQGPEFLTYFQNEAQLEKSRLLSDRFSAERPKGSFSTLEIQRTEQGDSAMYLCASSLVGTVNMNTEAFFGQGTRLTVV.

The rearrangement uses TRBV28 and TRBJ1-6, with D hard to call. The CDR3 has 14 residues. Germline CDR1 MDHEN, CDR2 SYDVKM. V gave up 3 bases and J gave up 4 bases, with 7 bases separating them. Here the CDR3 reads CASSFVRYNSPLHF. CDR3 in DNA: TGTGCCAGCAGTTTTGTCCGTTATAATTCACCCCTCCACTTT. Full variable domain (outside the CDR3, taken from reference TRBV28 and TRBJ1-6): DVKVTQSSRYLVKRTGEKVFLECVQDMDHENMFWYRQDPGLGLRLIYFSYDVKMKEKGDIPEGYSVSREKKERFSLILESASTNQTSMYLCASSFVRYNSPLHFGNGTRLTVT.

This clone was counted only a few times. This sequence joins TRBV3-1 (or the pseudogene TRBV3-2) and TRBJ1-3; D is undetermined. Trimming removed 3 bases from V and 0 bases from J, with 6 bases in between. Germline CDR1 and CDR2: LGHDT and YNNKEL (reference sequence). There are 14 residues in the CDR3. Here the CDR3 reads CASSHQNSGNTIYF. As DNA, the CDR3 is TGTGCCAGCAGCCACCAAAACTCTGGAAACACCATATATTTT.

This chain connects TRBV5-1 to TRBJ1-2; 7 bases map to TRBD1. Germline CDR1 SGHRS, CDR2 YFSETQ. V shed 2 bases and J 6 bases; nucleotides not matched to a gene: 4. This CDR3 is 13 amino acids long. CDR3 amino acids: CASSFEGGNGYTF. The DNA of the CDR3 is TGCGCCAGCAGCTTTGAAGGGGGCAATGGCTACACCTTC.

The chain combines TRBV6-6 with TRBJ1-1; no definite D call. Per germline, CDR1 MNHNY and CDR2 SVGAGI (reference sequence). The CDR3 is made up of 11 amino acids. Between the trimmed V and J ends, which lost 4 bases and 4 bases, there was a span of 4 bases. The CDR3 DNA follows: TGTGCCAGCAGTTTGGGCACTGAAGCTTTCTTT. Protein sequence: CASSLGTEAFF.